The 21 T cell receptor beta chains below all came from one sample that was sequenced in a study of blood T cells in healthy people across ages. Through a sample-barcoded 5' primer and a J-beta primer mix, a second PCR was run for 7 to 11 cycles. One entry per CDR3 protein, called by TCRdb with MiXCR from the 5' RACE reads. The top ten clones hold about 18% of a sample with 450,000 to 700,000 distinct CDR3 sequences, 27% of them seen once. The source material was blood. The receptors come from a woman in her sixties or seventies in good health.

This clonotype was observed a few times. The chain combines TRBV20-1 with TRBJ2-7; 7 bases agree with TRBD2. Losses at the gene ends were 5 bases for V and 3 bases for J; bases not matched to a gene: 13. Germline CDR1 and CDR2: DFQATT and SNEGSKA (reference sequence). This CDR3 has 15 residues. The chain's CDR3 is CSALGVRAGDYEQYF. The CDR3 coding sequence is TGCAGTGCTTTGGGGGTAAGGGCGGGGGACTACGAGCAGTACTTC.

V and J are TRBV27 and TRBJ1-6, with a weak D call TRBD1 (5 bases). The CDR3 consists of 16 residues. Germline CDR1 reads MNHEY; CDR2 reads SMNVEV (reference sequence). Trimming left V 6 bases short and J 3 bases short, with 15 bases between. In DNA form, the CDR3 reads TGTGCCAGCAGGACGGAGGGGAATATCTATAATTCACCCCTCCACTTT. Its translation: CASRTEGNIYNSPLHF.

The rearrangement joins TRBV3-1 to TRBJ1-1; no reliable D call. CDR1 is LGHDT and CDR2 is YNNKEL in the germline V gene (reference sequence). The CDR3 loop spans 13 amino acids. Trimming removed 0 bases from V and 5 bases from J, with 7 bases in between. The DNA for the CDR3 is TGTGCCAGCAGCCAAGATCACGTTACTGAAGCTTTCTTT. It specifies CASSQDHVTEAFF.

J is TRBJ2-1 and V is TRBV20-1; D is undetermined. The length of the CDR3 is 17 residues. From germline, CDR1 is DFQATT and CDR2 SNEGSKA (reference sequence). The ends were cut back, 0 bases at V and 0 bases at J, with 15 bases in the middle. CDR3 amino acids: CSARDSLDPSSYNEQFF. The CDR3 DNA is TGCAGTGCTAGAGATTCCCTGGACCCGAGCTCCTACAATGAGCAGTTCTTC.

This clonotype was seen a few times. The rearrangement joins TRBV9 to TRBJ1-4; D is ambiguous. Deletions cut 0 bases from V and 8 bases from J, with 8 bases between. In germline, CDR1 is SGDLS, CDR2 YYNGEE. The CDR3 has 13 residues. Written as DNA, the CDR3 is TGTGCCAGCAGCGTAGAAGAAGGGGAAAAACTGTTTTTT. It is translated as CASSVEEGEKLFF.

J is TRBJ2-2 and V is TRBV6-6, with 7 bases that match TRBD1. The germline V gene has CDR1 MNHNY and CDR2 SVGAGI (reference sequence). J was trimmed by 0 bases and V by 5 bases; bases with no gene match: 6. The CDR3 extends over 16 amino acids. CDR3 loop: CASSPGQFANTGELFF. For the CDR3, the DNA is TGTGCCAGCAGTCCGGGACAGTTCGCGAACACCGGGGAGCTGTTTTTT.

The chain recombines TRBV3-1 with TRBJ1-2; no definite D call. Trimming took 0 bases from V and 4 from J, leaving 6 bases between them. There are 13 residues in the CDR3. The germline V gene encodes CDR1 LGHDT and CDR2 YNNKEL (reference sequence). CDR3: CASSQDSTYGYTF. The DNA for the CDR3 is TGTGCCAGCAGCCAAGATTCAACCTATGGCTACACCTTC.

The chain has TRBV18 and TRBJ2-7; D assignment may be TRBD1 or TRBD2 (5 bases each). Germline CDR1 is KGHSH and CDR2 is LQKENI. V lost 0 bases to trimming and J lost 4 bases, with 13 bases between them. The length of the CDR3 is 15 residues. CDR3 nucleotide sequence: TGTGCCAGCTCACCACCAGGAGGCAGGGAGTACGAGCAGTACTTC. Residues: CASSPPGGREYEQYF.

The chain has TRBV7-2 and TRBJ2-3; perhaps TRBD2 as D (6 bases). CDR1 is SGHTA, CDR2 FQGNSA, per germline. The CDR3 sequence is 17 residues long. The germline V and J ends were trimmed by 4 bases and 7 bases, with 24 bases remaining between them. The CDR3 DNA sequence: TGTGCCAGCAGCTCCATCCGGACAAGGAGGGCTGGGAATACGCAGTATTTT. Its translation is CASSSIRTRRAGNTQYF.

This clonotype was counted ten times or more. J is TRBJ2-7 and V is TRBV10-3; D is undetermined. The CDR3 consists of 11 residues. CDR1 ENHRY and CDR2 SYGVKD come from the germline V gene. V gave up 5 bases and J gave up 3 bases, with 5 bases separating them. CDR3 residues: CAISQDYEQYF. The CDR3 DNA follows: TGTGCCATCAGTCAGGACTACGAGCAGTACTTC.

In this sample, this clonotype turned up a few times. The V and J genes are TRBV29-1 and TRBJ2-5; tentative D call: TRBD2 (6 bases). CDR1 is SQVTM and CDR2 is ANQGSEA in the germline V gene. The CDR3 has 14 residues. Trimming took 7 bases from V and 2 from J, leaving 17 bases between them. CDR3 sequence reads: CSAVKSSGQETQYF. CDR3 nucleotide sequence: TGCAGCGCCGTAAAAAGTAGCGGACAAGAGACCCAGTACTTC.

This chain connects TRBV6-5 to TRBJ1-2; D perhaps matches TRBD1 (5 bases). The germline CDR1 and CDR2 sequences are MNHEY and SVGAGI. Trimming removed 5 bases from V and 8 bases from J, with 15 bases in between. The CDR3 runs 13 residues. The CDR3 here is CASSRAGSVGYTF. The CDR3 DNA is TGTGCCAGCAGTCGGGCAGGGAGTGTGGGCTACACCTTC.

The sample holds a few counts of this clonotype. The chain is built from TRBV5-1 and TRBJ2-5, with a weak D call TRBD2 (6 bases). V gave up 4 bases and J gave up 5 bases, with 18 bases separating them. The germline V gene has CDR1 SGHRS and CDR2 YFSETQ. The CDR3 extends over 15 amino acids. DNA of the CDR3: TGCGCCAGCAGCATAACCGGGACTTCCGGCGAGACCCAGTACTTC. This translates into CASSITGTSGETQYF.

This clonotype was picked up a small number of times. This chain links TRBV10-3 with TRBJ2-3; 14 bases agree with TRBD2. Germline CDR1 and CDR2: ENHRY and SYGVKD. Trimming removed 6 bases from V and 3 bases from J; junction bases left unmatched: 8. There are 17 residues in the CDR3. The CDR3 sequence: CAISLAGTSGGTDTQYF. In nucleotides, the CDR3 is TGTGCCATCAGCCTCGCCGGGACTAGCGGGGGAACAGATACGCAGTATTTT.

The chain recombines TRBV12-3 or TRBV12-4 with TRBJ2-7; D is unclear. The length of the CDR3 is 13 residues. V was shortened by 5 bases and J by 2 bases, with 10 bases between the two germline ends. This CDR3 reads CASSQRPTYEQYF. The CDR3 coding sequence is TGTGCCAGCAGTCAAAGGCCAACCTACGAGCAGTACTTC.

This chain links TRBV24-1 with TRBJ2-5; no firm D call. V lost 8 bases and J 2 bases, leaving 11 bases between the germline ends. This CDR3 region has 13 residues. The V gene's germline CDR1 is KGHDR and CDR2 SFDVKD. This CDR3 reads CATKADYQETQYF. In DNA form, the CDR3 reads TGTGCCACCAAGGCAGATTATCAAGAGACCCAGTACTTC.

Details on this clonotype: Compared with germline, one end of the junction differs, possibly owing to a read error. This sequence joins TRBV7-9 and TRBJ1-4; D is uncertain. The CDR3 is 12 amino acids. CDR1 SEHNR and CDR2 FQNEAQ come from the germline V gene (reference sequence). The CDR3 coding sequence is TGTGCCAGCGGCTTACGGACGGAAAAACTGTTTTTT. Amino acid sequence: CASGLRTEKLFF.

CDR3: CSTSGAGRTYEQYF. CDR3 nucleotide sequence: TGCAGCACTTCGGGGGCAGGGAGAACCTACGAGCAGTACTTC. The chain uses TRBV29-1 and TRBJ2-7; the D gene could be TRBD1 or TRBD2 (6 bases each). Trimming took 8 bases from V and 2 from J, leaving 19 bases between them. The length of the CDR3 is 14 residues. Germline V lookup: CDR1 SQVTM, CDR2 ANQGSEA.

This clonotype was observed a few times. The V call is TRBV18, the J call TRBJ2-5; 7 bases map to TRBD1. V was clipped by 6 bases and J by 4 bases; unmatched bases: 5. Germline CDR1 and CDR2: KGHSH and LQKENI. CDR3 size: 13 residues. The DNA for the CDR3 is TGTGCCAGCTCTTCGGACAGGACAGAGACCCAGTACTTC. Its translation: CASSSDRTETQYF.

As to this clonotype: Germline is not matched at one junction end, which may reflect a read error. The CDR3 DNA follows: TGCGCCAGCAGCTTGGTCCAGGGGGCATACGCGCAGTACTTC. Translation gives CASSLVQGAYAQYF. The V call is TRBV5-1, the J call TRBJ2-7, with TRBD1 identical over 8 bases. The germline V gene encodes CDR1 SGHRS and CDR2 YFSETQ. This CDR3 spans 14 amino acids.

The genes are TRBV18 and TRBJ2-7; the D gene is possibly TRBD1 (7 bases). The CDR3 length is 14 residues. Germline CDR1 KGHSH, CDR2 LQKENI. Trimming pared 3 bases from V and 5 bases from J, leaving 14 bases between. In DNA form, the CDR3 reads TGTGCCAGCTCACCGACAGGGAGGAGGGACGAGCAGTACTTC. Its translation is CASSPTGRRDEQYF.